The 20 T cell receptor beta chains listed next were all sequenced from one sample in a study of T cells in women clearing cervical HPV infection. Method: immunoSEQ multiplex PCR; TCRdb's copy keeps in-frame clones and lacks some. Its clone listing holds about 20,000 clones. Source material: blood buffy coat. The source of these receptors is a woman aged 18-70 years with a cervical HPV16 infection that either progressed to CIN3+ or cleared (not recorded which).

As regards this clone: Read coverage stops 3 residues before the CDR3 terminus; the germline J gene supplies the remainder. The chain links TRBV12-3 or TRBV12-4 to TRBJ2-2; 8 bases align to TRBD1. Unmatched junction bases numbered 15, after V lost 6 bases and J lost 6 bases. The CDR3 length is 17 residues. The CDR3: CASRPGQGISGAGELFF. Incomplete CDR3 DNA: TGTGCCAGCAGACCAGGACAGGGTATAAGTGGGGCCGGGGAG.

In the case of this clone: Read coverage stops 3 residues before the CDR3 terminus; the germline J gene supplies the remainder. The V gene is TRBV14, the J gene TRBJ2-5; D perhaps matches TRBD1 (5 bases). This CDR3 is 12 amino acids long. Germline CDR1 is SGHDN and CDR2 is FVKESK. CDR3 region: CASSQKGYTQYF. Partial CDR3 DNA: TGTGCCAGCAGCCAAAAGGGGTATACC.

In regard to this clone: The read finishes 3 residues shy of the CDR3 end, and the germline J gene is used to complete it. The rearrangement links TRBV9 to TRBJ2-3; TRBD1 might be the D (5 bases). Per germline, CDR1 SGDLS and CDR2 YYNGEE. The ends were cut back, 0 bases at V and 4 bases at J, with 12 bases in the middle. The CDR3 is 15 residues long. The CDR3 sequence is CASSVEQGGADTQYF. The sequenced part of the CDR3 DNA is TGTGCCAGCAGCGTAGAGCAGGGTGGTGCAGATACG.

With regard to this clone: Sequencing ends 3 residues short of the CDR3 end; the germline J gene provides the rest. V gene TRBV7-2 combines with J gene TRBJ2-1; D not resolved. This CDR3 has 15 residues. The V gene's germline CDR1 is SGHTA and CDR2 FQGNSA. Trimming took 2 bases from V and 3 from J, leaving 11 bases between them. The CDR3 loop reads CASSLMLTDYNEQFF. CDR3 DNA (partial): TGTGCCAGCAGCTTAATGCTAACAGACTACAATGAG.

This CDR3 reads CASRGLLPETQYF. The CDR3 DNA, read in part, is TGTGCCAGCAGGGGACTTTTGCCAGAGACC. The chain links TRBV2 to TRBJ2-5; TRBD2 might be the D (6 bases). The read ends 3 residues shy of where the CDR3 ends; the end is completed using the germline J gene. Germline CDR1 SNHLY, CDR2 FYNNEI. The CDR3 runs to 13 residues. The V end was cut by 6 bases, the J end by 4 bases, with 12 bases between. Drawing the rest from reference TRBV2 and TRBJ2-5, the complete variable domain is EPEVTQTPSHQVTQMGQEVILRCVPISNHLYFYWYRQILGQKVEFLVSFYNNEISEKSEIFDDQFSVERPDGSNFTLKIRSTKLEDSAMYFCASRGLLPETQYFGPGTRLLVL.

CDR3 DNA (partial): TGTGCCAGCAGTGAATATGGGCCGGGACAGGGGGCCTACGAG. Encoded protein: CASSEYGPGQGAYE. The full CDR3 protein is CASSEYGPGQGAYEQYF. The genes are TRBV2 and TRBJ2-7; 11 bases are shared with TRBD1. The read is 3 residues too short to cover the CDR3 end, so that end is filled in from the germline J gene. The CDR3 totals 17 residues. V lost 2 bases, J lost 2 bases, and 8 bases stayed unmatched. CDR1 and CDR2 (germline): SNHLY, FYNNEI.

Of note for this clone: Read coverage stops 3 residues before the CDR3 terminus; the germline J gene supplies the remainder. V and J are TRBV28 and TRBJ1-2, with D tentatively TRBD1 (6 bases). CDR3 length equals 12 residues. Germline V gene data show CDR1 as MDHEN and CDR2 as SYDVKM. V shed 3 bases and J shed 7 bases, with 9 bases lying between them. CDR3 DNA, as far as it was read: TGTGCCAGCAGTTTGCAGGGGAGTGGC. This encodes CASSLQGSG. The complete CDR3 protein is CASSLQGSGYTF.

With regard to this clone: The CDR3 extends 3 residues past the end of the read, so its final part is completed from the germline J gene. The chain links TRBV4-1 to TRBJ2-2, with 9 positions matching TRBD2. This CDR3 region has 18 residues. Trimming took 1 base from V and 0 from J; bases not matched to a gene: 6. CDR1 MGHRA and CDR2 YSYEKL come from the germline V gene. The sequenced CDR3 bases are TGCGCCAGCAGCCAAGTTGGCGGGAGGGCCGCGAACACCGGGGAG. Translating gives CASSQVGGRAANTGE. The whole CDR3 protein is CASSQVGGRAANTGELFF.

Turning to this clone: The sequence runs out 3 residues before the end of the CDR3; the remainder is reconstructed from the germline J gene. The rearrangement joins TRBV18 to TRBJ2-3; no reliable D call. Germline assignment: CDR1 KGHSH and CDR2 LQKENI. The CDR3 extends over 14 amino acids. The sequenced CDR3 bases are TGTGCCAGCTCTCCCCGACACCTACAAGAGACG. This encodes CASSPRHLQET. The CDR3 in its entirety is CASSPRHLQETQYF. Based on the CDR3 plus reference TRBV18 and TRBJ2-3, the full variable domain is NAGVMQNPRHLVRRRGQEARLRCSPMKGHSHVYWYRQLPEEGLKFMVYLQKENIIDESGMPKERFSAEFPKEGPSILRIQQVVRGDSAAYFCASSPRHLQETQYFGPGTRLTVL.

About this clone itself: Sequencing ends 3 residues short of the CDR3 end; the germline J gene provides the rest. This chain connects TRBV2 to TRBJ1-5, with TRBD1 identical over 8 bases. V lost 7 bases to trimming and J lost 3 bases; unmatched junction nucleotides: 8. The CDR3 covers 15 residues. Germline CDR1 reads SNHLY; CDR2 reads FYNNEI. The covered CDR3 bases are TGTGCCAGCACCCTGGGACAGGCAAACAATCAGCCC. It translates to CASTLGQANNQP. The CDR3 reads in full as CASTLGQANNQPQHF.

On this clone: The sequenced fragment ends 3 residues before the CDR3 boundary, so the rest is inferred from the germline J gene. V and J are TRBV7-9 and TRBJ2-3; D is unresolved. Germline V gene sequence: CDR1 SEHNR, CDR2 FQNEAQ (reference sequence). CDR3 size: 12 residues. Trimming pared 5 bases from V and 3 bases from J, leaving 6 bases between. Partial CDR3 DNA: TGTGCCAGCAGCCCAGAAACAGATACG. Its translation is CASSPETDT. The entire CDR3 protein reads CASSPETDTQYF.

To note about this clone: The CDR3 end is not reached by the read, which stops 3 residues before it; the germline J gene fills it in. V is TRBV20-1 and J is TRBJ1-1; D gene unclear. The V and J ends lost 6 bases and 1 base respectively, with 6 bases between them. The CDR3 covers 11 residues. The germline V gene has CDR1 DFQATT and CDR2 SNEGSKA (reference sequence). The DNA read from the CDR3 is TGCAGTGCCCCCCAGAACACTGAA. It translates to CSAPQNTE. The full CDR3 reads CSAPQNTEAFF.

Notes on this clone: The read halts 3 residues ahead of the CDR3 end, with the missing end drawn from the germline J gene. The V call is TRBV10-3, the J call TRBJ2-5; TRBD1 aligns across 8 bases. Per the germline V gene, CDR1 is ENHRY and CDR2 is SYGVKD. CDR3 length: 13 residues. The V and J ends lost 6 bases and 5 bases, in that order; junction bases with no gene match: 5. CDR3 DNA, as far as it was read: TGTGCCATCAGGCAGGGGGCCCAGGAGACC. Its translation: CAIRQGAQET. The entire CDR3 protein is CAIRQGAQETQYF.

Concerning this clone itself: Read sequence stops 3 residues before the CDR3 end, and the germline J gene provides the missing end. The chain carries TRBV24-1 and TRBJ2-7, with D possibly TRBD1 on 6 matching bases. Germline V gene sequence: CDR1 KGHDR, CDR2 SFDVKD. Trimming removed 3 bases from V and 1 base from J, with 9 bases in between. This CDR3 is 14 amino acids long. CDR3 sequence reads: CATSDPDSSYEQYF. The CDR3 DNA, read in part, is TGTGCCACCAGTGATCCGGACAGTTCCTACGAG.

As for this clone: A read error may produce the germline difference seen at one junction end. Read sequence stops 3 residues before the CDR3 end, and the germline J gene provides the missing end. This rearrangement joins TRBV19 to TRBJ2-2; no definite D call. Looked up from germline, CDR1 is LNHDA and CDR2 is SQIVND (reference sequence). This CDR3 has 11 amino acids. The sequenced part of the CDR3 DNA is TGTGTCAGTGCAACTAATGAAAAG. Translated, it gives CVSATNEK. The full CDR3 protein reads CVSATNEKLFF.

For this clone: The missing CDR3 end, 3 residues past where the read stops, is filled in from the germline J gene. The rearrangement links TRBV19 to TRBJ2-1; D is possibly TRBD2 (5 bases). CDR3 length equals 13 residues. Germline values: CDR1 LNHDA, CDR2 SQIVND (reference sequence). V shed 3 bases and J shed 8 bases, with 11 bases lying between them. CDR3 loop: CASSIGRVDEQFF. The covered CDR3 bases are TGTGCCAGTAGTATTGGGCGGGTCGATGAG.

A note on this clone: The read finishes 3 residues shy of the CDR3 end, and the germline J gene is used to complete it. The chain is built from TRBV2 and TRBJ1-2; the D gene is possibly TRBD1 (5 bases). Germline V gives CDR1 SNHLY, CDR2 FYNNEI. This CDR3 spans 14 amino acids. The CDR3 reads CASRPTGGSYDYTF. The covered CDR3 bases are TGTGCCAGCAGGCCCACGGGGGGGAGCTACGAC.

A word on this clone: The read halts 3 residues ahead of the CDR3 end, with the missing end drawn from the germline J gene. The chain employs TRBV5-1 and TRBJ1-5, with D possibly matching TRBD1 (5 bases). Per germline, CDR1 SGHRS and CDR2 YFSETQ. This CDR3 has 15 residues. Trimming left V 5 bases short and J 6 bases short, with 18 bases between. The CDR3 region is CASSQGGGPGQPQHF. The sequenced CDR3 bases are TGCGCCAGCAGTCAGGGAGGAGGGCCGGGTCAGCCC.

The sequenced CDR3 bases are TGTGCCAGTAGGCGACAGGTTTCCAACTATGGT. It is translated as CASRRQVSNYG. The whole CDR3 is CASRRQVSNYGQYF. This chain joins TRBV19 and TRBJ2-4; a weak D match, TRBD1 (6 bases). The CDR3 is cut off 3 residues early in the read; its end comes from the germline J gene. The germline V gene encodes CDR1 LNHDA and CDR2 SQIVND (reference sequence). This CDR3 has 14 residues.

Details on this clone: Read data end 3 residues before the CDR3 end; the end is taken from the germline J gene. The V and J genes are TRBV18 and TRBJ2-7; 9 bases match TRBD1. The CDR3 is 15 amino acids. Germline lookup yields CDR1 KGHSH and CDR2 LQKENI. Trimming took 3 bases from V and 5 from J; bases not matched to a gene: 8. CDR3 amino acids: CASSPRWDRAHEQYF. CDR3 DNA (partial): TGTGCCAGCTCACCGCGGTGGGACAGGGCCCACGAG.